Below, one T cell receptor (beta chain) is given with its context. Its antigen remains unidentified. CD4+CD45RO+CD25- cells were isolated as memory CD4+ T cells. The CDR3 extends over 13 amino acids. The germline V gene has CDR1 MNHEY and CDR2 SMNVEV (reference sequence). The V gene lost 6 bases and the J gene lost 2 bases, with 9 bases spanning the gap. Semi-nested PCR with Nested Universal Primer A followed constant-region reverse priming of full-length variable regions. TCRdb used MiXCR to reprocess the 5' RACE reads, holding one entry per CDR3 protein. The table has under 35,000 distinct CDR3 sequences, about 24% seen once. General study findings and limits: The larger-cohort validation was restricted to a single TCR beta V-J rearrangement rather than whole repertoires. Tumor memory CD4+ T cell TCR gene usage was found to cluster with blood and lymph node memory CD4+ cells and with lymph node naive CD4+ cells.

This TCR derives from a female donor with breast cancer. The rearrangement uses TRBV27 and TRBJ2-3; D not resolved. The material sequenced was memory CD4+ T cells sorted from blood. Documented subset: memory CD4+ T cells, CD4+CD45RO+CD25-. The CDR3 region is CASRRPNTDTQYF. The CDR3 bases are TGTGCCAGCAGGCGCCCAAACACAGATACGCAGTATTTT.